What follows is one TCR beta chain and its context. Antigen specificity is unknown. This sample was included in a study of T-cell reconstitution after alpha-beta-depleted transplantation in children. Study results and caveats: Newly made T cells mostly supplied T-cell counts and diversity one year after transplant. By about two months after transplant, alpha-beta T cells reportedly arose from several hundred graft clones that had expanded.

Germline V gives CDR1 MDHEN, CDR2 SYDVKM. The CDR3 contains 15 residues. The junction had 9 bases not matched to a gene; V was cut back by 1 base and J by 9 bases. Unique molecular identifiers were incorporated into the prepared TCRbeta library. TCRdb ran MiXCR on the PCR reads and lists one entry per CDR3 protein. This table has under 750,000 distinct CDR3 sequences, more than 20% appearing once. V and J are TRBV28 and TRBJ1-5, with 7 bases that match TRBD1. Here the sequenced sample was PBMCs, mostly from graft donor cells, taken 360 days after TCRalphabeta/CD19-depleted stem cell transplant. The sequence was collected from a boy younger than two who had a stem cell transplant for acute myeloid leukemia, so the T cells may come from the graft donor. Written as DNA, the CDR3 is TGTGCCAGCAGTTTATATAGAGGGGGCGAACTGCCCCAGCATTTT. Translating it yields CASSLYRGGELPQHF. The full variable domain, with the rest looked up from reference TRBV28 and TRBJ1-5, is DVKVTQSSRYLVKRTGEKVFLECVQDMDHENMFWYRQDPGLGLRLIYFSYDVKMKEKGDIPEGYSVSREKKERFSLILESASTNQTSMYLCASSLYRGGELPQHFGDGTRLSIL.